A single TCR beta chain is shown here with its context. Its antigen is still unknown. Caucasian individuals from Russia who were healthy and aged 6 to 90 acted as donors. Peripheral blood samples of roughly 9.9 milliliters were drawn from each donor. The sample belongs to a study of blood T cells in healthy people across ages. Findings and caveats of the study: Per million T cells, TCR beta diversity dropped roughly linearly as age increased.

CDR3 size: 15 residues. Between the trimmed V and J ends, which lost 1 base and 0 bases, there was a span of 8 bases. The V gene's germline CDR1 is SEHNR and CDR2 FQNEAQ (reference sequence). A sample-barcoded 5' primer and a J-beta primer mix were used in a second PCR of about 6 to 12 cycles. MiXCR, run by TCRdb on the 5' RACE reads, gives a single entry per CDR3 protein. Of around 1,000,000 distinct CDR3 sequences listed, 35% to 45% are singletons. The sequenced sample was blood. The V gene is TRBV7-9, the J gene TRBJ2-3; D not certain. The TCR comes from a man between 18 and 35 years old in good health. The CDR3 loop reads CASSLVPISTDTQYF. The CDR3 DNA is TGTGCCAGCAGCTTAGTGCCAATTAGCACAGATACGCAGTATTTT.